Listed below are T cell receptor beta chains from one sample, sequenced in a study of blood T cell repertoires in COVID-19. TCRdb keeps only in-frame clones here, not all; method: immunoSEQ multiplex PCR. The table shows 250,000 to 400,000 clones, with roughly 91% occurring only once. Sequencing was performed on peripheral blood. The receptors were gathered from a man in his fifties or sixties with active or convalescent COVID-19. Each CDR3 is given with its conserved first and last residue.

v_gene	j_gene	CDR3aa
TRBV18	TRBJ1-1	CASSPPTGEGTEAFF
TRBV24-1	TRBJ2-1	CATSDRAAHRGSSYNEQFF
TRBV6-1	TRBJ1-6	CASSEVTVPSLYF
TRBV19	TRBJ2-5	CASSLLAGAGRETQYF
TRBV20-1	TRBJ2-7	CSARGPREQYF
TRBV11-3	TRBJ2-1	CASSVSGSSYNEQFF
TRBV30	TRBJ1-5	CAWSPGQGNQPQHF
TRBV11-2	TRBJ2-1	CASSWTSGTREQFF
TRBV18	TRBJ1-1	CASSPNDRTTTEAFF
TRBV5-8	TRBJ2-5	CASSLLAGETQYF
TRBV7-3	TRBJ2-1	CASSPDSSSYNEQFF
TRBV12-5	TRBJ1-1	CASGLVLDRGRRRQAFF
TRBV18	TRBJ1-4	CASSPGTGNEKLFF
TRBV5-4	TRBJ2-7	CASSLALFSYEQYF
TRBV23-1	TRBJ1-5	CASSQLVTEPQHF
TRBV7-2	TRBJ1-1	CASSLTPRGHSEAFF
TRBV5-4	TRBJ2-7	CASSFGTGSYEQYF
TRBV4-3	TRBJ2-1	CASSQDRSGGNYNEQFF
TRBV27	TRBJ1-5	CASSPSIWASNQPQHF
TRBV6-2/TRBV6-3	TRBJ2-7	CASSYASQGARTGYF
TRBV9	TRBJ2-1	CASSVAQGAGYRNNEQFF
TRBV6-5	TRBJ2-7	CASTVAASGSYEQYF
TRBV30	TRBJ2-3	CAWSADRGRDTQYF
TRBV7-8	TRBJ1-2	CASSPTVGNYGYTF
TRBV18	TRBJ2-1	CASSPLPGQYYNEQFF
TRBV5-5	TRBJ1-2	CASSETGQGGYGYTF
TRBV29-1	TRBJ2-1	CSVEAGLAGTNEQFF
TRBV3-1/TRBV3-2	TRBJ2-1	CASSQGNPNEQFF
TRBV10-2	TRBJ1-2	CASSEGDPGRGYYGYTF
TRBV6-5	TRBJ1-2	CASSYSPAGGSYGYTF
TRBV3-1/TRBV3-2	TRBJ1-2	CASSQGTGGPLGYTF
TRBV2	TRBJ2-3	CASSFNRDRGSRADTQYF
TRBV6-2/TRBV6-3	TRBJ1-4	CASSYSRTEANEKLFF
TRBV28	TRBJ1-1	CASSFGGVVTEAFF
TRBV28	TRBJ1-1	CASSFPPGGIYTEAFF
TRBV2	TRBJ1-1	CASTRGLGTEAFF
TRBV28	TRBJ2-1	CASSLKRGKQFF
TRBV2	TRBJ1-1	CASSGGRGSEAFF
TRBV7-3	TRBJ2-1	CASSFNRDNEQFF
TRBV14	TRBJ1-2	CASSQGLRTGSQRTLYGYTF
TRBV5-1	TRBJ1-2	CASSLGQGMDGYTF
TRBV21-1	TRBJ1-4	CASSRASFRKKLFF
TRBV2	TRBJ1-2	CASSEQGTNYGYTF
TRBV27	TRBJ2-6	CASSRVGGANVLTF
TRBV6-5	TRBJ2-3	CASSYHASTPNTQYF
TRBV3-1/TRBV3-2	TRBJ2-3	CASSQMSAGAPGDTQYF
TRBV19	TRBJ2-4	CASSISGGSRAAKNIQYF
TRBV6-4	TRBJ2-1	CASSPSGGASGNEQFF
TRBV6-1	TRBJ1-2	CASSESTSGTKGNGYTF
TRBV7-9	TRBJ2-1	CASSLLEQFF
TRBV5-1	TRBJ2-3	CASSLGVPGHGDTQYF
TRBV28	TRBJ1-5	CASSSRQGFSNQPQHF
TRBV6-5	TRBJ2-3	CASSYSFPGETDTQYF
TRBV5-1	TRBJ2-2	CASSIQGAQTGELFF
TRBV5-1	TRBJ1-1	CASRRGAFPLKDTEAFF
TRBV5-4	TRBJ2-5	CASSSVAGAAETQYF
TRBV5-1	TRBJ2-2	CASSFQGAGTGELFF
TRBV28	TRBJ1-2	CASRPGQGGGYTF
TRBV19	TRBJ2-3	CASSVRQGVGTDTQYF